The TCR beta chain under discussion was sequenced for a study of T cells in Graves' hyperthyroidism and ophthalmopathy. Germline assignment: CDR1 WNHNN and CDR2 SYGVQD (reference sequence). Trimming stripped 5 bases from V and 2 bases from J, with 8 bases between. This CDR3 contains 13 residues. The table lists this clonotype with a few counts. The hyperthyroidism was newly diagnosed and had lasted under 2 months; the patients were aged 18 to 65. Lactation, pregnancy, other autoimmune disease or uncontrolled infection led to exclusion of patients. Fresh peripheral blood, 9.5 to 10 ml of it, supplied the PBMCs. Amplification of TCR beta CDR3 regions was performed using RNA transcripts as template. The study used the HTBI primer set for a first-round RT-PCR of the TCR CDR3. One entry per CDR3 protein, called by TCRdb with MiXCR from the multiplex PCR reads. The sample contains a few hundred thousand distinct CDR3 sequences, about 15% of which appear only once.

This chain links TRBV10-1 with TRBJ2-3; unclear D gene. This clonotype was obtained from a woman aged 18-35 years with Graves' hyperthyroidism. Sequenced sample: blood. For the CDR3, the DNA is TGCGCCAGCAGTAGGAGCTTCACAGATACGCAGTATTTT. Translating gives CASSRSFTDTQYF.